These 27 T cell receptor beta chains were all obtained from the same sample, sequenced in a study of blood T cell repertoires in COVID-19. Assay used: immunoSEQ multiplex PCR; TCRdb lists only in-frame clones, some missing. This table has 380,000 or so clones, 70% to 90% appearing once. The material sequenced was peripheral blood. These receptors all stem from a man aged 35-49 years with acute or convalescent COVID-19.

The rearrangement links TRBV29-1 to TRBJ2-1, with 7 bases identical to TRBD1. From germline, CDR1 is SQVTM and CDR2 ANQGSEA. The CDR3 extends over 14 amino acids. The J segment lost 5 bases and the V segment lost 6 bases, leaving 10 bases of the junction unmatched. The chain's CDR3 is CSVNRGQMDNEQFF. The DNA of the CDR3 is TGCAGCGTGAATAGGGGGCAAATGGACAATGAGCAGTTCTTC.

The rearrangement links TRBV6-6 to TRBJ1-5; D perhaps matches TRBD1 (6 bases). This CDR3 is built from 12 residues. V was cut by 6 bases and J by 10 bases, with 13 bases left in between. The V gene's germline CDR1 is MNHNY and CDR2 SVGAGI (reference sequence). The CDR3 sequence is CASSKGDEPQHF. CDR3 nucleotide sequence: TGTGCCAGCAGCAAGGGGGACGAACCCCAGCATTTT.

The chain links TRBV7-3 to TRBJ2-3, with D possibly being TRBD1 (7 bases). The CDR3 consists of 16 residues. The V gene's germline CDR1 is SGHTA and CDR2 FQGTGA. The V end was cut by 5 bases, the J end by 1 base, with 16 bases between. CDR3 protein: CASSPYRGGGTDTQYF. As DNA, the CDR3 is TGTGCCAGCAGCCCTTACAGGGGAGGCGGCACAGATACGCAGTATTTT. Full variable domain (missing parts from reference TRBV7-3 and TRBJ2-3): GAGVSQTPSNKVTEKGKYVELRCDPISGHTALYWYRQSLGQGPEFLIYFQGTGAADDSGLPNDRFFAVRPEGSVSTLKIQRTERGDSAVYLCASSPYRGGGTDTQYFGPGTRLTVL.

This clone occurred once. The genes are TRBV5-1 and TRBJ1-2; D is unresolved. Per germline, CDR1 SGHRS and CDR2 YFSETQ. CDR3 length: 15 residues. The V and J ends lost 4 bases and 4 bases respectively, with 17 bases between them. In DNA, the CDR3 is TGCGCCAGCAGCCCCGGCTGGGGTCGGGGCTATGGCTACACCTTC. Its protein product is CASSPGWGRGYGYTF.

CDR3: CASSHRTQFQVGEQFF. CDR3 DNA: TGTGCCAGCAGCCACCGAACACAGTTTCAGGTGGGTGAGCAGTTCTTC. The gene calls are TRBV3-1 (or the pseudogene TRBV3-2) and TRBJ2-1; D unresolved. Germline values: CDR1 LGHDT, CDR2 YNNKEL (reference sequence). Trimming shortened V by 3 bases and J by 9 bases, and 21 bases separated the two germline ends. The CDR3 extends over 16 amino acids.

This clone was seen just once. The chain couples TRBV12-3 or TRBV12-4 to TRBJ2-7, with TRBD2 matching 7 bases. Trimming at V came to 8 bases and at J to 4 bases, leaving 8 bases not matched to a gene. This CDR3 is 13 amino acids long. The CDR3 reads CASGPGGRYEQYF. For the CDR3, the DNA is TGTGCCAGCGGACCGGGAGGACGATACGAGCAGTACTTC.

The chain couples TRBV5-1 to TRBJ2-7, with D tentatively TRBD2 (5 bases). Germline V lookup: CDR1 SGHRS, CDR2 YFSETQ. Trimming took 5 bases from V and 2 from J, leaving 11 bases between them. CDR3 length equals 13 residues. The DNA for the CDR3 is TGCGCCAGCAGACGATCCGGGACCTACGAGCAGTACTTC. It encodes CASRRSGTYEQYF.

The V gene is TRBV12-3 or TRBV12-4, the J gene TRBJ2-3; D might be TRBD2 (6 bases). CDR3 length: 13 amino acids. Trimming removed 4 bases at V and 8 bases at J, with 13 bases between. CDR3 in DNA: TGTGCCAGCAGTTCGGGAGCAATCCGTACGCAGTATTTT. Translated, it gives CASSSGAIRTQYF.

This chain links TRBV11-2 with TRBJ2-1; D possibly corresponds to TRBD1 (6 bases). The CDR3 has 15 amino acids. Per germline, CDR1 SGHAT and CDR2 FQNNGV. Deletions cut 5 bases from V and 6 bases from J, with 17 bases between. CDR3 residues: CASSAVRGSLNEQFF. CDR3 DNA: TGTGCCAGCAGCGCGGTGAGGGGGTCCCTCAATGAGCAGTTCTTC.

This chain links TRBV19 with TRBJ2-7; the match to TRBD2 covers 9 bases. Germline CDR1 and CDR2: LNHDA and SQIVND (reference sequence). This CDR3 region has 14 residues. V dropped 4 bases and J dropped 2; count of bases not matched to a gene: 3. The DNA for the CDR3 is TGTGCCAGTAGTACAGCGGGGGGCGCCTACGAGCAGTACTTC. Translation gives CASSTAGGAYEQYF.

The chain is built from TRBV6-2 or TRBV6-3 and TRBJ2-4, with D possibly being TRBD2 (5 bases). The germline V and J ends were trimmed by 2 bases and 4 bases, with 15 bases remaining between them. CDR1 MNHEY and CDR2 SVGEGT come from the germline V gene. The CDR3 spans 16 residues. The CDR3 nucleotides are TGTGCCAGCAGTTACCTCACCCTCCCGGGGAAAAACATTCAGTACTTC. It translates to CASSYLTLPGKNIQYF.

The chain employs TRBV5-1 and TRBJ2-1; 11 nucleotides match TRBD2. With 0 bases clipped from V and 5 bases from J, the junction kept 7 bases outside the gene matches. The CDR3 consists of 17 residues. From germline, CDR1 is SGHRS and CDR2 YFSETQ. The CDR3: CASSLAKGLADNNEQFF. In DNA form, the CDR3 reads TGCGCCAGCAGCTTGGCGAAGGGACTAGCGGATAACAATGAGCAGTTCTTC.

This chain links TRBV27 with TRBJ2-5; perhaps TRBD1 as D (6 bases). The germline V gene encodes CDR1 MNHEY and CDR2 SMNVEV (reference sequence). V lost 8 bases and J 5 bases, leaving 15 bases between the germline ends. This CDR3 is 13 amino acids long. CDR3 residues: CASRPGVGETQYF. Here the CDR3 DNA reads TGTGCCAGCCGCCCAGGGGTTGGGGAGACCCAGTACTTC.

This sequence joins TRBV4-3 and TRBJ1-5; no reliable D call. Germline CDR1 reads LGHNA; CDR2 reads YSLEER. The CDR3 totals 14 residues. The V end was cut by 1 base, the J end by 7 bases, with 11 bases between. CDR3 DNA: TGCGCCAGCAGCCAAGTGGCGGGGTTGCAGCCCCAGCATTTT. Translating it yields CASSQVAGLQPQHF.

The J gene is TRBJ2-1, the V gene TRBV29-1, with D possibly being TRBD2 (6 bases). CDR3 size: 11 residues. Germline CDR1 reads SQVTM; CDR2 reads ANQGSEA. Trimming pared 3 bases from V and 9 bases from J, leaving 9 bases between. DNA of the CDR3: TGCAGCGTTGACGAGGGACTTGAGCAGTTCTTC. It is translated as CSVDEGLEQFF.

In its sample, this clone was seen a few times. The chain recombines TRBV9 with TRBJ1-2; TRBD1 is a possible D gene (5 bases). V was shortened by 0 bases and J by 2 bases, with 11 bases between the two germline ends. This CDR3 is built from 15 residues. CDR1 is SGDLS and CDR2 is YYNGEE in the germline V gene. The CDR3 is CASSVGRGRNYGYTF. The CDR3 DNA reads as TGTGCCAGCAGCGTAGGGAGGGGCAGAAACTATGGCTACACCTTC.

The V and J genes are TRBV5-8 and TRBJ2-6, with D maybe TRBD1 (7 bases). The germline V and J ends were trimmed by 0 bases and 0 bases, with 16 bases remaining between them. The CDR3 totals 19 residues. Germline loops: CDR1 SGHTS, CDR2 YDEGEE. The CDR3 spells CASSLVRQGLHSGANVLTF. In DNA, the CDR3 is TGTGCCAGCAGCTTGGTGCGACAGGGACTTCACTCTGGGGCCAACGTCCTGACTTTC.

The chain combines TRBV10-3 with TRBJ1-5, with D possibly TRBD1 on 6 matching bases. The CDR3 is 13 residues long. The germline V and J ends were trimmed by 11 bases and 2 bases, with 13 bases remaining between them. Germline-derived CDR1 and CDR2 are ENHRY and SYGVKD. The CDR3 loop reads CAAGAGGNQPQHF. The CDR3 coding sequence is TGTGCCGCAGGGGCAGGGGGCAATCAGCCCCAGCATTTT.

The rearrangement links TRBV9 to TRBJ1-1; D ambiguous. V was cut by 0 bases and J by 2 bases, with 11 bases left in between. The germline CDR1 and CDR2 sequences are SGDLS and YYNGEE. This CDR3 contains 15 residues. CDR3: CASSVDLAVNTEAFF. DNA for the CDR3: TGTGCCAGCAGCGTAGATCTGGCGGTCAACACTGAAGCTTTCTTT.

V gene TRBV5-1 combines with J gene TRBJ2-3; 8 positions agree with TRBD2. Unmatched junction bases numbered 11, after V lost 0 bases and J lost 2 bases. CDR3 length: 18 amino acids. Germline CDR1 SGHRS, CDR2 YFSETQ. The CDR3 is CASSLVGGGTFYTDTQYF. The CDR3 region has the DNA TGCGCCAGCAGCTTGGTAGGCGGGGGGACTTTTTACACAGATACGCAGTATTTT.

The genes are TRBV7-9 and TRBJ2-2, with 8 bases aligning to TRBD1. The V gene end was trimmed by 5 bases and the J gene end by 2 bases; junction bases not matched to a gene: 13. Germline-derived CDR1 and CDR2 are SEHNR and FQNEAQ (reference sequence). The CDR3 loop spans 18 amino acids. CDR3 protein: CASSISTGGWINTGELFF. CDR3 in DNA: TGTGCCAGCAGCATATCTACAGGGGGTTGGATTAACACCGGGGAGCTGTTTTTT.

V usage is TRBV27 and J usage is TRBJ2-4; TRBD1 matches 10 bases. The V and J ends lost 7 bases and 6 bases, in that order; junction bases with no gene match: 9. The CDR3 covers 15 residues. The germline CDR1 and CDR2 sequences are MNHEY and SMNVEV (reference sequence). The CDR3 DNA sequence: TGTGCCAGCACAAGCCCGGGACAGGGGACAAACATTCAGTACTTC. Translating it yields CASTSPGQGTNIQYF.

This chain joins TRBV7-3 and TRBJ1-4; the D gene is possibly TRBD1 (6 bases). Trimming cost V 8 bases and J 8 bases, with 21 bases left between them. The CDR3 has 15 residues. The germline gives CDR1 SGHTA, CDR2 FQGTGA. CDR3 DNA sequence: TGTGCCAGCCAAAGAACCCAGGGGAGAGGGGAAAAACTGTTTTTT. Amino acids: CASQRTQGRGEKLFF. The entire variable domain, with the rest obtained from reference TRBV7-3 and TRBJ1-4, is as follows: GAGVSQTPSNKVTEKGKYVELRCDPISGHTALYWYRQSLGQGPEFLIYFQGTGAADDSGLPNDRFFAVRPEGSVSTLKIQRTERGDSAVYLCASQRTQGRGEKLFFGSGTQLSVL.

The J gene is TRBJ1-2, the V gene TRBV5-1; TRBD1 matches at 9 bases. The junction had 5 bases not matched to a gene; V was cut back by 1 base and J by 7 bases. CDR3 size: 14 residues. Germline CDR1 reads SGHRS; CDR2 reads YFSETQ. In nucleotides, the CDR3 is TGCGCCAGCAGCTTGTTGGGACAGGGCCGTGGCTACACCTTC. This sequence encodes CASSLLGQGRGYTF.

As DNA, the CDR3 is TGTGCCAGTGGGGAATCAGGACTAGCGTCGGATACGCAGTATTTT. It is translated as CASGESGLASDTQYF. The V and J genes are TRBV19 and TRBJ2-3; 9 nucleotides match TRBD2. Germline V gene data show CDR1 as LNHDA and CDR2 as SQIVND (reference sequence). There are 15 residues in the CDR3. J lost 6 bases, V lost 8 bases, and 12 bases had no gene match.

The gene calls are TRBV4-1 and TRBJ2-7; 9 bases fit TRBD1. Trimming cost V 3 bases and J 3 bases; bases outside gene matches: 6. The CDR3 loop spans 15 amino acids. Germline assignment: CDR1 MGHRA and CDR2 YSYEKL. CDR3 loop: CASSHPRDRVYEQYF. CDR3 in DNA: TGCGCCAGCAGCCATCCCCGGGACAGGGTCTACGAGCAGTACTTC.

This CDR3 reads CATSGGANYGYTF. In nucleotides, the CDR3 is TGTGCCACCAGTGGCGGAGCTAACTATGGCTACACCTTC. The rearrangement links TRBV24-1 to TRBJ1-2; D is ambiguous. CDR1 and CDR2 from the germline V gene are KGHDR and SFDVKD. The CDR3 loop spans 13 amino acids. Trimming left V 5 bases short and J 0 bases short, with 6 bases between.